The rows below give T cell receptor beta chains drawn from one sample of a study of T cells in Graves' hyperthyroidism and ophthalmopathy. TCRdb redid the calling of the multiplex PCR reads with MiXCR, one entry per CDR3 protein. Of hundreds of thousands of distinct CDR3 sequences listed, roughly 14% were seen once; the top ten hold around 13%. The sample was blood. These receptors came from a man younger than 35 with Graves' ophthalmopathy. The CDR3 runs from the conserved cysteine through the conserved F or W. Each record gives: D gene, V gene, J gene, clone size, CDR3 protein, CDR3 DNA. The D gene is left open where the match is weak. Not all rows give a size; the values are once, few, many and, for expanded clones, a class.

>.|TRBV6-1|TRBJ2-4|few
CASSRSQPSHIQYF
TGTGCCAGCAGTAGAAGTCAGCCCAGCCACATTCAGTACTTC
>.|TRBV5-4|TRBJ2-3|.
CASSLIFTGTHTRHTQYF
TGTGCCAGCAGCTTAATTTTTACCGGGACGCACACGAGGCATACGCAGTATTTT
>TRBD1|TRBV27|TRBJ2-3|many
CASSTGTGGLDTQYF
TGTGCCAGCAGCACCGGGACAGGGGGCCTGGATACGCAGTATTTT
>.|TRBV7-9|TRBJ2-3|many
CASRPGLGLEGTDTQYF
TGTGCCAGCAGACCCGGTTTAGGGCTCGAGGGGACAGATACGCAGTATTTT
>TRBD2|TRBV29-1|TRBJ2-7|many
CSVGGLAGGEQYF
TGCAGCGTGGGTGGACTAGCGGGAGGCGAGCAGTACTTC
>.|TRBV20-1|TRBJ1-2|few
CSASPSGGPSGYTF
TGCAGTGCTAGCCCATCCGGGGGCCCAAGTGGCTACACCTTC
>TRBD2|TRBV12-3/TRBV12-4|TRBJ2-1|many
CASSTSGGIYNEQFF
TGTGCCAGCAGCACCAGCGGGGGAATTTACAATGAGCAGTTCTTC
>.|TRBV7-3|TRBJ2-5|.
CASSLSSTSLQETQYF
TGTGCCAGCAGCTTATCATCGACTAGTTTACAAGAGACCCAGTACTTC
>TRBD2|TRBV27|TRBJ2-1|many
CASSLSRGGGNEQFF
TGTGCCAGCAGTTTATCACGGGGGGGGGGCAATGAGCAGTTCTTC
>.|TRBV5-1|TRBJ1-4|few
CASRVAEPNEKLFF
TGCGCCAGCAGGGTGGCAGAGCCTAATGAAAAACTGTTTTTT
>.|TRBV5-1|TRBJ2-7|many
CASSPGRAEQYF
TGCGCCAGCAGCCCAGGTAGGGCGGAGCAGTACTTC
>.|TRBV4-2|TRBJ1-5|few
CASSQERQGNQPQHF
TGTGCCAGCAGCCAGGAAAGACAGGGCAATCAGCCCCAGCATTTT
>.|TRBV2|TRBJ1-5|many
CASSARPSLGNQPQHF
TGTGCCAGCAGTGCACGTCCCTCCCTCGGCAATCAGCCCCAGCATTTT
>.|TRBV3-1|TRBJ2-5|.
CASSRGGLTGETQYF
TGTGCCAGCAGCCGAGGTGGGCTTACAGGGGAGACCCAGTACTTC
>.|TRBV24-1|TRBJ1-1|many
CATSQAGLAEAFF
TGTGCCACCAGTCAGGCGGGGCTGGCTGAAGCTTTCTTT
>.|TRBV12-3/TRBV12-4|TRBJ1-5|many
CASSFSDAQPQHF
TGTGCCAGCAGTTTCAGTGACGCTCAGCCCCAGCATTTT
>TRBD2|TRBV24-1|TRBJ2-3|many
CATSDTGGGEGDTQYF
TGTGCCACCAGTGATACGGGCGGGGGGGAAGGAGATACGCAGTATTTT
>TRBD1|TRBV7-6|TRBJ1-3|few
CASSLGGQAHSSGNTIYF
TGTGCCAGCAGCTTAGGCGGACAGGCTCATAGCTCTGGAAACACCATATATTTT
>TRBD2|TRBV3-1|TRBJ2-3|many
CASSPAGGVTDTQYF
TGTGCCAGCAGCCCGGCGGGAGGGGTCACAGATACGCAGTATTTT
>TRBD2|TRBV20-1|TRBJ2-7|many
CSARALAGALEQYF
TGCAGTGCTAGAGCTCTAGCGGGAGCACTCGAGCAGTACTTC
>.|TRBV7-9|TRBJ2-2|few
CASSLGTTISNTGELFF
TGTGCCAGCAGCTTAGGGACTACCATCTCGAACACCGGGGAGCTGTTTTTT
>.|TRBV7-3|TRBJ2-1|many
CASSLPGALEQFF
TGTGCCAGCAGCCTCCCTGGAGCCTTAGAGCAGTTCTTC
>TRBD2|TRBV5-4|TRBJ2-3|few
CASSYSGTSAATDTQYF
TGTGCCAGCAGTTATTCCGGGACTAGCGCCGCCACAGATACGCAGTATTTT
>.|TRBV6-6|TRBJ2-1|.
CASSYDRTSTYNEQFF
TGTGCCAGCAGTTACGACAGGACCTCTACCTACAATGAGCAGTTCTTC
>.|TRBV28|TRBJ2-1|once
CASLQAGRLSYNEQFF
TGTGCCAGTCTCCAGGCTGGTCGCCTCTCCTACAATGAGCAGTTCTTC
>.|TRBV5-1|TRBJ2-5|few
CASKRKGAGLYF
TGCGCCAGCAAGAGGAAGGGCGCAGGGCTATACTTC
>TRBD2|TRBV6-1|TRBJ2-5|.
CASSALGAGAETQYF
TGTGCCAGCAGTGCCCTGGGAGCGGGGGCAGAGACCCAGTACTTC
>.|TRBV5-8|TRBJ2-3|.
CASSSAQRQSDTQYF
TGTGCCAGCAGCTCCGCCCAGCGACAGTCAGATACGCAGTATTTT
>.|TRBV2|TRBJ1-5|many
CASSEQADQPQHF
TGTGCCAGCAGTGAACAGGCAGATCAGCCCCAGCATTTT
>.|TRBV20-1|TRBJ2-5|many
CSARRLAGEQETQYF
TGCAGTGCTCGCCGACTAGCAGGGGAGCAAGAGACCCAGTACTTC
>.|TRBV4-1|TRBJ1-3|few
CASSQDSLNTIYF
TGCGCCAGCAGCCAAGATTCCCTAAACACCATATATTTT
>TRBD1|TRBV12-3/TRBV12-4|TRBJ1-3|few
CASSYRGLSGNTIYF
TGTGCCAGCAGTTACAGGGGCCTATCTGGAAACACCATATATTTT
>TRBD1|TRBV19|TRBJ2-1|.
CASSIGTGFYEQFF
TGTGCCAGTAGTATCGGGACAGGTTTTTATGAGCAGTTCTTC
>.|TRBV12-3/TRBV12-4|TRBJ2-1|many
CASSIGASEQFF
TGTGCCAGCAGTATCGGGGCGAGTGAGCAGTTCTTC
>TRBD2|TRBV13|TRBJ2-7|many
CASSLGYSGNYEQYF
TGTGCCAGCAGCTTAGGATATAGCGGGAACTACGAGCAGTACTTC
>TRBD1|TRBV20-1|TRBJ1-2|many
CSANIQGDYGYTF
TGCAGTGCAAACATTCAGGGGGACTATGGCTACACCTTC
>TRBD1|TRBV19|TRBJ2-7|few
CASSMPWGQGNHEQYF
TGTGCCAGTAGTATGCCCTGGGGACAGGGGAATCACGAGCAGTACTTC
>TRBD2|TRBV2|TRBJ2-5|many
CASNPGGGETQYF
TGTGCCAGCAATCCCGGGGGGGGGGAGACCCAGTACTTC
>.|TRBV5-6|TRBJ2-5|many
CASSERPRPETQYF
TGTGCCAGCAGCGAAAGACCGCGGCCCGAGACCCAGTACTTC
>.|TRBV7-9|TRBJ2-1|.
CASRSTANEQFF
TGTGCCAGCAGATCGACGGCGAATGAGCAGTTCTTC
>.|TRBV2|TRBJ1-1|many
CARGLGVQDTEAFF
TGTGCCAGGGGCTTGGGGGTCCAAGACACTGAAGCTTTCTTT
>TRBD1|TRBV7-3|TRBJ2-3|many
CASSPTRDRGLDTQYF
TGTGCCAGCAGCCCGACCCGGGACAGGGGGCTGGATACGCAGTATTTT
>TRBD2|TRBV5-1|TRBJ2-3|many
CASSSGTSGGDTQYF
TGCGCCAGCAGCTCCGGGACTAGCGGAGGAGATACGCAGTATTTT
>.|TRBV11-3|TRBJ2-5|many
CASSLRHLETQYF
TGTGCCAGCAGCTTACGACACCTGGAGACCCAGTACTTC
>TRBD2|TRBV19|TRBJ2-1|few
CASSLDPSGGRYNEQFF
TGTGCCAGTTCATTAGATCCTAGCGGAGGTAGATACAATGAGCAGTTCTTC
>.|TRBV5-1|TRBJ2-5|.
CARRETQYF
TGCGCCAGAAGAGAGACCCAGTACTTC
>TRBD1|TRBV5-1|TRBJ2-7|many
CASSLVTGGTYEQYF
TGCGCCAGCAGCTTGGTTACAGGGGGCACCTACGAGCAGTACTTC
>.|TRBV20-1|TRBJ2-3|many
CSAGVGLPTDTQYF
TGCAGTGCAGGGGTAGGGCTGCCCACAGATACGCAGTATTTT
>TRBD1|TRBV24-1|TRBJ2-2|few
CATTGTGNTGELFF
TGTGCCACCACGGGGACAGGGAACACCGGGGAGCTGTTTTTT
>.|TRBV3-1|TRBJ1-6|few
CASSPPGHWGAYNSPLHF
TGTGCCAGCAGCCCCCCGGGACACTGGGGCGCCTATAATTCACCCCTCCACTTT
>.|TRBV20-1|TRBJ2-2|many
CSARDSLVAGELFF
TGCAGTGCTAGAGATTCTCTAGTCGCCGGGGAGCTGTTTTTT
>.|TRBV5-1|TRBJ1-5|.
CASSLGTPNQPQHF
TGCGCCAGCAGCTTGGGGACACCGAATCAGCCCCAGCATTTT
>.|TRBV24-1|TRBJ1-2|many
CATSDSNGILYGYTF
TGTGCCACCAGTGATTCGAACGGGATACTCTATGGCTACACCTTC